This T cell receptor (beta chain) was sequenced in a study of OX40 agonist ivuxolimab in advanced cancers. Across the whole study: Cancers in dose escalation were hepatocellular, melanoma, renal cell and head and neck. Prior checkpoint blockade (anti-PD-1, anti-PD-L1 or anti-CTLA-4) was permitted; less than 45% had it.

The method was immunoSEQ multiplex PCR; TCRdb's version includes in-frame clones alone and lacks a portion of them. This sample has under 80,000 clones; about 85% occur once, and the top ten carry about 0.57%. V gave up 7 bases and J gave up 3 bases, with 10 bases separating them. CDR1 SNHLY and CDR2 FYNNEI come from the germline V gene. This CDR3 is built from 12 residues. Study-level points and caveats: Normalized expansion of T-cell clones was also low for some nonresponders.

As regards this clone: Antigen unknown.

Autoimmune disease history or systemic immunosuppression was exclusionary. The sequence was obtained from an adult with an advanced solid tumor such as melanoma, head and neck, liver or kidney cancer. The chain recombines TRBV2 with TRBJ2-7; D unclear. The sequencing here drew on CD4+ or CD8+ T cells sorted from blood, taken in a trial of the OX40 agonist ivuxolimab. The CDR3 spells CASKRRVYEQYF. DNA for the CDR3: TGTGCCAGCAAAAGAAGGGTCTACGAGCAGTACTTC.